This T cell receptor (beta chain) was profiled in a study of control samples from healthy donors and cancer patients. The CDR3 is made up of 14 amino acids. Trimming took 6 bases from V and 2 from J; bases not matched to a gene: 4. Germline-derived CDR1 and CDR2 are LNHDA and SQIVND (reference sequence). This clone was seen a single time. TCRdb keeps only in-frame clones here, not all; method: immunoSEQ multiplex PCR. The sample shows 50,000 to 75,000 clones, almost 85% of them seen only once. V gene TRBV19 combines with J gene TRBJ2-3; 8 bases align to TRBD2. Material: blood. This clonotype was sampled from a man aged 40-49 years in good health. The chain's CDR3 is CASRASGYTDTQYF. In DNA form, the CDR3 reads TGTGCCAGTAGGGCTAGCGGGTACACAGATACGCAGTATTTT.